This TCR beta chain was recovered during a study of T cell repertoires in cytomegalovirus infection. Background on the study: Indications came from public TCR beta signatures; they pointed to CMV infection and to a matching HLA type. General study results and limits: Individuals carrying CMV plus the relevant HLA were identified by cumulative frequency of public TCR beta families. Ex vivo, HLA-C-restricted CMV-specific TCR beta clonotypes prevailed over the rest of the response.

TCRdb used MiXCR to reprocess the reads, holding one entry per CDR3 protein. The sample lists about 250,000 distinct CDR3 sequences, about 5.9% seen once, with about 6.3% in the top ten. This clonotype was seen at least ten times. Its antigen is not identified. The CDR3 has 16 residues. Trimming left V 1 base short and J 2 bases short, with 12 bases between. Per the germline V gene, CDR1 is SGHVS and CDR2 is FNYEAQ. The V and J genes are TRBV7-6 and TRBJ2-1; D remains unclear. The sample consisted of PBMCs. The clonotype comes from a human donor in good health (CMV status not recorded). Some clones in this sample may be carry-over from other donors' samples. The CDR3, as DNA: TGTGCCAGCAGCTTAGTACCCCACCCCCCCTACAATGAGCAGTTCTTC. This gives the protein CASSLVPHPPYNEQFF.